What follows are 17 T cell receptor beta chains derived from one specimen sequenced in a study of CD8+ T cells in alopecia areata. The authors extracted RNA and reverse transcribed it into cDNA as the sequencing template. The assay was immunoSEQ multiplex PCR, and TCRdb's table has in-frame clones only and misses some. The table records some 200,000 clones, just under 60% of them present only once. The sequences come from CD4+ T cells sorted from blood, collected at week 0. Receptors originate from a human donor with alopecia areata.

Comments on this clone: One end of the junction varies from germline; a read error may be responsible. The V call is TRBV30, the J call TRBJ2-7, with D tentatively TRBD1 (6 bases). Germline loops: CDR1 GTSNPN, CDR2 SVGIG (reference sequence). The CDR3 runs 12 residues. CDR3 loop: CAGRQEIYEQYF. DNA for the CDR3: TGTGCCGGGAGACAGGAGATTTACGAGCAGTACTTC.

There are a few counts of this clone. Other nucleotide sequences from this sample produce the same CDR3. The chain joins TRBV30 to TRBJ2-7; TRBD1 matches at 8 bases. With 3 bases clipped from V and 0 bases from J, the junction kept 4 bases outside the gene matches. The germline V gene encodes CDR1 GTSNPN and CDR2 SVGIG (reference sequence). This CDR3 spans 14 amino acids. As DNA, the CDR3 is TGTGCCTGGAGCACAGGGGGGAGCTCCTACGAGCAGTACTTC. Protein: CAWSTGGSSYEQYF.

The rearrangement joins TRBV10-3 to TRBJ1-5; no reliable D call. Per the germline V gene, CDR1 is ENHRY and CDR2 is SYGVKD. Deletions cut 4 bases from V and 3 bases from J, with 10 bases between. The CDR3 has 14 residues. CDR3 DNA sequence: TGTGCCATCAGTGTGGGGATGGTCAATCAGCCCCAGCATTTT. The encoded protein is CAISVGMVNQPQHF.

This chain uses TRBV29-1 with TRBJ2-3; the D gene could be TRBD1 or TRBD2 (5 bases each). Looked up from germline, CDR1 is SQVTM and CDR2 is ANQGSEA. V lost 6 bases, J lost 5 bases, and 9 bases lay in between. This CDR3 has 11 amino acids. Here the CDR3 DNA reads TGCAGCGTGGGGGACCGAGATACGCAGTATTTT. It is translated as CSVGDRDTQYF.

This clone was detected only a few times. The CDR3 reads CSADSSTDTQYF. In nucleotides, the CDR3 is TGCAGCGCTGACAGTAGCACAGATACGCAGTATTTT. The J gene is TRBJ2-3, the V gene TRBV29-1; D possibly corresponds to TRBD1 (5 bases). The CDR3 has 12 amino acids. V was cut by 7 bases and J by 0 bases, with 8 bases left in between. Germline V gives CDR1 SQVTM, CDR2 ANQGSEA.

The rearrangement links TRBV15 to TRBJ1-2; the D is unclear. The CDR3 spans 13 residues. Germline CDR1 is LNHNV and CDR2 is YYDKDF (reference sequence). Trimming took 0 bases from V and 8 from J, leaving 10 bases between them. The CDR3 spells CATSRDYLTGYTF. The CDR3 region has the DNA TGTGCCACCAGCAGAGATTACCTGACCGGCTACACCTTC. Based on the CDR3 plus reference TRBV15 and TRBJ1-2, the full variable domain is DAMVIQNPRYQVTQFGKPVTLSCSQTLNHNVMYWYQQKSSQAPKLLFHYYDKDFNNEADTPDNFQSRRPNTSFCFLDIRSPGLGDTAMYLCATSRDYLTGYTFGSGTRLTVV.

This CDR3 reads CAWSVGALTGELFF. The CDR3 DNA sequence: TGTGCCTGGAGTGTAGGAGCCCTCACCGGGGAGCTGTTTTTT. The chain carries TRBV30 and TRBJ2-2; D is unclear. CDR3 length: 14 residues. Deletions cut 0 bases from V and 4 bases from J, with 9 bases between. Germline-derived CDR1 and CDR2 are GTSNPN and SVGIG (reference sequence).

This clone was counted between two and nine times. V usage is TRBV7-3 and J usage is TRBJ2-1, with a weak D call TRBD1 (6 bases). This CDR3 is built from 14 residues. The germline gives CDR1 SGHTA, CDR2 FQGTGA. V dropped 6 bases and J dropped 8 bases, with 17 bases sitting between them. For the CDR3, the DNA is TGTGCCAGCAGTCCTCATGGGGGCCGCCATGAGCAGTTCTTC. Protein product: CASSPHGGRHEQFF.

Here the CDR3 reads CASRELLSRNTEAFF. The DNA of the CDR3 is TGTGCCAGCAGAGAATTACTCAGTCGGAACACTGAAGCTTTCTTT. J is TRBJ1-1 and V is TRBV2, with unresolved D. The CDR3 spans 15 residues. Germline V gene data show CDR1 as SNHLY and CDR2 as FYNNEI. V lost 6 bases and J lost 1, with 15 bases in between.

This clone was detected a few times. In nucleotides, the CDR3 is TGCGCCAGCAGGCTGGGGCAGGACCCCGACTCCTACGAGCAGTACTTC. As protein: CASRLGQDPDSYEQYF. The rearrangement joins TRBV23-1 to TRBJ2-7; TRBD1 is a possible D gene (5 bases). TRBV23-1 is an ORF for which the function is uncertain. This CDR3 has 16 residues. The germline V and J ends were trimmed by 6 bases and 0 bases, with 18 bases remaining between them.

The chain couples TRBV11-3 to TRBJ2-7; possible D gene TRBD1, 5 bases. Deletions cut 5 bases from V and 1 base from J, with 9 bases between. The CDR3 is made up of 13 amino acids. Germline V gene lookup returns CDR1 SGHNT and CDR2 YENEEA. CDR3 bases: TGTGCCAGCAGCCCCGACAGATCCTACGAGCAGTACTTC. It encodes CASSPDRSYEQYF.

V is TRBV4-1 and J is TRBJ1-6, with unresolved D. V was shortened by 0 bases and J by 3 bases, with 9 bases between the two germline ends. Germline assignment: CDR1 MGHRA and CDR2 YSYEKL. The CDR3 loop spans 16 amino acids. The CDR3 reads CASSQDSDLYNSPLHF. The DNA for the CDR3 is TGCGCCAGCAGCCAAGACTCCGACCTCTATAATTCACCCCTCCACTTT.

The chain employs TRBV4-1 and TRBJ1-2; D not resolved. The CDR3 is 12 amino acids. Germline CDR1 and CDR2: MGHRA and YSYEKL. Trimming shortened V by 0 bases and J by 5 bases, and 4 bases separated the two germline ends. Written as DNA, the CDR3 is TGCGCCAGCAGCCAAGAGGCGTATGGCTACACCTTC. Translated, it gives CASSQEAYGYTF.

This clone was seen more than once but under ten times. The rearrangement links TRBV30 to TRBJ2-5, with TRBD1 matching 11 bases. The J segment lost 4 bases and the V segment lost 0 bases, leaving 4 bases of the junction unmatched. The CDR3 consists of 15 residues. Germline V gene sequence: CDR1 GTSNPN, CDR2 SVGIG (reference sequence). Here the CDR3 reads CAWSVDGTGGETQYF. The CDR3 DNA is TGTGCCTGGAGTGTAGACGGGACAGGGGGAGAGACCCAGTACTTC.

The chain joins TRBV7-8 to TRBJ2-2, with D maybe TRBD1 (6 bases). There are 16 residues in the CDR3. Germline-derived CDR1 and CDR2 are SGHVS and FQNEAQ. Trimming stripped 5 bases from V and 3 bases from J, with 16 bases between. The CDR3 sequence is CASSPEYRVDTGELFF. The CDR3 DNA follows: TGTGCCAGCAGCCCCGAATACAGGGTCGACACCGGGGAGCTGTTTTTT.

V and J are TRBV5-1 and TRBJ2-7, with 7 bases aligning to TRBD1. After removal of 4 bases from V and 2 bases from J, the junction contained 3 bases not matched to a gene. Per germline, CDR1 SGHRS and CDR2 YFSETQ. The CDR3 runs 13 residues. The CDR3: CASSQQGTYEQYF. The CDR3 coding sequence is TGCGCCAGCAGCCAACAGGGGACCTACGAGCAGTACTTC.

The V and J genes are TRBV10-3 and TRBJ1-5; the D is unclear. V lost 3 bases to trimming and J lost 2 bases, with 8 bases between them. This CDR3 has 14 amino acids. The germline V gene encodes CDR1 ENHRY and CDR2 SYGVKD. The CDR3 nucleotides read TGTGCCATCAGTGATCTGGGAGGCAATCAGCCCCAGCATTTT. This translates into CAISDLGGNQPQHF.